Listed here is a single TCR beta chain. Its matching antigen is unknown. This record comes from a study of T cell responses to AZD1222 COVID-19 vaccine. Broader study findings: Among the donors, most were white British and more were female, and clonal diversity was possibly underestimated. Targets within unmutated variant regions were reportedly found for nearly half of spike-specific TCRs. Spike as a whole was targeted by vaccine-associated CD4 TCRs, dominant at 160-218 and 743-854.

The CDR3 has 14 amino acids. Trimming left V 5 bases short and J 1 base short, with 10 bases between. Germline CDR1 reads SNHLY; CDR2 reads FYNNEI. The repertoire was sequenced with immunoSEQ multiplex PCR; TCRdb's copy has only in-frame clones and lacks some. The table records 250,000 to 300,000 clones, 94% of them present only once. This receptor was taken from an adult who received the AZD1222 COVID-19 vaccine. The genes are TRBV2 and TRBJ2-3, with a possible D match to TRBD1 (5 bases). Source: peripheral blood, taken 28 days after the second AZD1222 dose. CDR3 coding DNA: TGTGCCAGCAGTCGACAGACCGGCACAGATACGCAGTATTTT. This sequence encodes CASSRQTGTDTQYF.